This T cell receptor beta chain came from a study of T cell repertoires in cytomegalovirus infection. The wider study: HLA-B-restricted CMV epitopes that are well studied were used alongside recently identified HLA-C-restricted ones.

From the reads, TCRdb called clonotypes with MiXCR, one entry per CDR3 protein. Among 600,000 to 700,000 distinct CDR3 sequences listed, around 32% were seen once. Study observations and caveats: Cumulated frequencies of public TCR beta families served to identify carriers of CMV plus the relevant HLA.

On this clonotype: As yet, its antigen is unknown.

The CDR3 sequence is 14 residues long. V was clipped by 6 bases and J by 8 bases; unmatched bases: 9. Germline V lookup: CDR1 MNHEY, CDR2 SVGEGT. The chain employs TRBV6-2 or TRBV6-3 and TRBJ2-2, with TRBD2 matching 7 bases. The TCR comes from a human donor in good health (CMV status not recorded). Some clones in this sample may be carry-over from other donors' samples. Sequenced material: cultured PBMCs, taken from culture after CMV antigen stimulation. The CDR3 loop is CASSRDYSRGELFF. CDR3 bases: TGTGCCAGCAGCCGGGACTACAGTCGGGGGGAGCTGTTTTTT.